Listed here are 28 T cell receptor beta chains from one sample, sequenced in a study of T cell repertoires in cytomegalovirus infection. For these TCRs, the target antigens are not known. TCRdb used MiXCR to reprocess the reads, holding one entry per CDR3 protein. The repertoire consists of 50,000 to 55,000 distinct CDR3 sequences, with more than 15% occurring once and the leading ten covering around 27%. The sample in question was CD8+ T cells from cultured PBMCs, obtained from culture after CMV antigen stimulation. These receptors came from a human donor in good health (CMV status not recorded). Some clones in this sample may be carry-over from other donors' samples.

This clonotype was seen many times. The CDR3 loop is CASSLGLIGSPLHF. As DNA, the CDR3 is TGTGCCAGCAGTTTAGGGCTGATCGGTTCACCCCTCCACTTT. V is TRBV12-3 or TRBV12-4 and J is TRBJ1-6; D gene ambiguous. The V gene lost 1 base and the J gene lost 9 bases, with 10 bases spanning the gap. The CDR3 extends over 14 amino acids.

This clonotype has only a few counts. This sequence joins TRBV6-1 and TRBJ2-2; possibly TRBD1 or TRBD2 for D (6 bases each). This CDR3 contains 18 residues. Germline V gene lookup returns CDR1 MNHNS and CDR2 SASEGT. V was pared by 2 bases and J by 5 bases, with 21 bases between. CDR3 in amino acids: CASSERGEQGPWTGELFF. In nucleotides, the CDR3 is TGTGCCAGCAGTGAAAGGGGGGAACAGGGTCCGTGGACCGGGGAGCTGTTTTTT.

In this sample, this clonotype turned up many times. This chain links TRBV7-2 with TRBJ2-1; TRBD2 matches 8 bases. Germline V gives CDR1 SGHTA, CDR2 FQGNSA. The CDR3 has 17 residues. Trimming at V came to 5 bases and at J to 4 bases, leaving 13 bases not matched to a gene. The CDR3 coding sequence is TGTGCCAGCAGCCCCAACGGGGGGGCGGGAAGGTACAATGAGCAGTTCTTC. Its translation is CASSPNGGAGRYNEQFF.

This clonotype was observed a few times. CDR3 nucleotide sequence: TGTGCCAGCAGTCCCAGCCAGGGAAATGGCTACACCTTC. The encoded protein is CASSPSQGNGYTF. The V gene is TRBV27, the J gene TRBJ1-2; TRBD1 is a possible D gene (5 bases). This CDR3 has 13 amino acids. Germline V CDR1 and CDR2: MNHEY, SMNVEV (reference sequence). V gave up 5 bases and J gave up 6 bases, with 13 bases separating them.

This rearrangement joins TRBV28 to TRBJ2-3, with TRBD2 identical over 11 bases. Germline V CDR1 and CDR2: MDHEN, SYDVKM. The CDR3 is 17 residues long. Germline trimming cut 1 base from V and 1 base from J; bases unmatched to any gene: 4. The CDR3 bases are TGTGCCAGCAGTTTATTACTAGCGGGGGAACGCACAGATACGCAGTATTTT. This gives the protein CASSLLLAGERTDTQYF. Full variable domain (remainder filled in from reference TRBV28 and TRBJ2-3): DVKVTQSSRYLVKRTGEKVFLECVQDMDHENMFWYRQDPGLGLRLIYFSYDVKMKEKGDIPEGYSVSREKKERFSLILESASTNQTSMYLCASSLLLAGERTDTQYFGPGTRLTVL.

This chain connects TRBV7-9 to TRBJ2-3; unclear D gene. The germline CDR1 and CDR2 sequences are SEHNR and FQNEAQ (reference sequence). V shed 1 base and J shed 0 bases, with 8 bases lying between them. CDR3 length equals 15 residues. CDR3 DNA: TGTGCCAGCAGCTTAGGCGAGACTAGCACAGATACGCAGTATTTT. Its protein product is CASSLGETSTDTQYF.

This sequence joins TRBV7-6 and TRBJ1-2; D may be TRBD1 (6 bases). The CDR3 has 13 amino acids. CDR1 is SGHVS, CDR2 FNYEAQ, per germline. V gave up 6 bases and J gave up 3 bases, with 11 bases separating them. The CDR3 DNA is TGTGCCAGCAGTCACAGGGAGGACTATGGCTACACCTTC. Translating gives CASSHREDYGYTF.

This clonotype was detected a few times. This sequence joins TRBV7-2 and TRBJ2-2; D perhaps matches TRBD1 (6 bases). The germline CDR1 and CDR2 sequences are SGHTA and FQGNSA. Trimming stripped 3 bases from V and 0 bases from J, with 17 bases between. There are 18 residues in the CDR3. CDR3 DNA: TGTGCCAGCAGCTTTGATCCTAGGGGGACAACGAACACCGGGGAGCTGTTTTTT. This codes for CASSFDPRGTTNTGELFF.

This clonotype was detected a few times. J is TRBJ2-4 and V is TRBV7-9, with D perhaps assigned TRBD1 or TRBD2 (5 bases each). Per germline, CDR1 SEHNR and CDR2 FQNEAQ (reference sequence). V was pared by 4 bases and J by 1 base, with 20 bases between. CDR3 length: 18 residues. The CDR3 DNA sequence: TGTGCCAGCAGCTCCTGCCGGGACCACCCAAGCGCCAAAAACATTCAGTACTTC. Translating it yields CASSSCRDHPSAKNIQYF.

This CDR3 is CASSEWGQGVQETQYF. In DNA, the CDR3 is TGTGCCAGCAGTGAATGGGGACAGGGGGTCCAAGAGACCCAGTACTTC. This chain links TRBV25-1 with TRBJ2-5, with 11 bases lining up with TRBD1. V dropped 1 base and J dropped 1; count of bases not matched to a gene: 2. CDR1 and CDR2 from the germline V gene are MGHDK and SYGVNS. This CDR3 region has 16 residues.

This clonotype has a handful of counts. V gene TRBV7-9 combines with J gene TRBJ2-2; D ambiguous. Germline V gene lookup returns CDR1 SEHNR and CDR2 FQNEAQ (reference sequence). V lost 5 bases and J 0 bases, leaving 19 bases between the germline ends. The CDR3 loop spans 18 amino acids. The CDR3 region is CASSPILGNPTNTGELFF. CDR3 coding DNA: TGTGCCAGCAGCCCGATCCTAGGGAACCCCACGAACACCGGGGAGCTGTTTTTT.

The V and J genes are TRBV7-2 and TRBJ2-1; 13 nucleotides agree with TRBD2. Germline CDR1 SGHTA, CDR2 FQGNSA. CDR3 length: 15 residues. V lost 5 bases to trimming and J lost 10 bases; unmatched junction nucleotides: 8. CDR3 nucleotides: TGTGCCAGCAGCGGGGAGACTAGCGGGAGGTGGGAGCAGTTCTTC. It translates to CASSGETSGRWEQFF. The full variable domain, with the rest looked up from reference TRBV7-2 and TRBJ2-1, is GAGVSQSPSNKVTEKGKDVELRCDPISGHTALYWYRQSLGQGLEFLIYFQGNSAPDKSGLPSDRFSAERTGGSVSTLTIQRTQQEDSAVYLCASSGETSGRWEQFFGPGTRLTVL.

The genes are TRBV7-6 and TRBJ2-2, with TRBD2 matching over 8 bases. Germline CDR1 reads SGHVS; CDR2 reads FNYEAQ. CDR3 length: 17 amino acids. With V trimmed by 2 bases and J by 5 bases, 10 bases remained unmatched. The CDR3, as DNA: TGTGCCAGCAGCTTATTTCCGGCGGGAGGCGGGACCGGGGAGCTGTTTTTT. It is translated as CASSLFPAGGGTGELFF.

The rearrangement links TRBV12-3 or TRBV12-4 to TRBJ1-1, with a tentative D call TRBD1 (5 bases). This CDR3 region has 14 residues. V was cut by 2 bases and J by 4 bases, with 11 bases left in between. The CDR3 DNA reads as TGTGCCAGCAGTTTATCGGGCAGGGTCACTGAAGCTTTCTTT. This gives the protein CASSLSGRVTEAFF.

The chain has TRBV2 and TRBJ1-5; D gene ambiguous. The germline CDR1 and CDR2 sequences are SNHLY and FYNNEI. V was clipped by 0 bases and J by 7 bases, with 16 bases between them. The CDR3 consists of 16 residues. CDR3 region: CASSEALGSGRQPQHF. The CDR3 nucleotides read TGTGCCAGCAGTGAAGCGCTTGGCTCAGGTAGGCAGCCCCAGCATTTT.

The gene calls are TRBV24-1 and TRBJ2-7; D remains unclear. Trimming removed 0 bases at V and 4 bases at J, with 9 bases between. This CDR3 comprises 14 residues. Germline lookup yields CDR1 KGHDR and CDR2 SFDVKD. The CDR3 loop reads CATSDLDNPYEQYF. The CDR3 DNA is TGTGCCACCAGTGATTTGGACAACCCGTACGAGCAGTACTTC.

This clonotype was seen a handful of times. The CDR3 sequence is CASSPTTGSADTQYF. Written as DNA, the CDR3 is TGTGCCAGCAGCCCCACGACAGGATCTGCAGATACGCAGTATTTT. The chain carries TRBV7-2 and TRBJ2-3; possibly TRBD1 for D (6 bases). The CDR3 runs to 15 residues. Germline V lookup: CDR1 SGHTA, CDR2 FQGNSA. The germline V and J ends were trimmed by 5 bases and 4 bases, with 16 bases remaining between them.

This clonotype was found a few times. DNA for the CDR3: TGTGCCAGCAGCTGGGGCGGTAACTATGGCTACACCTTC. It yields the protein CASSWGGNYGYTF. The chain links TRBV7-2 to TRBJ1-2; TRBD1 is a possible D gene (5 bases). The CDR3 contains 13 residues. Trimming shortened V by 4 bases and J by 1 base, and 7 bases separated the two germline ends. Germline CDR1 is SGHTA and CDR2 is FQGNSA.

CDR3: CASSLYGLAQTGELFF. The CDR3 DNA sequence: TGTGCCAGCAGCTTATACGGACTAGCTCAAACCGGGGAGCTGTTTTTT. V gene TRBV7-9 combines with J gene TRBJ2-2; 8 nucleotides align to TRBD2. The CDR3 consists of 16 residues. The junction had 7 bases not matched to a gene; V was cut back by 2 bases and J by 5 bases. Germline V gene sequence: CDR1 SEHNR, CDR2 FQNEAQ (reference sequence).

The chain has TRBV7-9 and TRBJ2-5, with no clear D. The germline V gene encodes CDR1 SEHNR and CDR2 FQNEAQ (reference sequence). Trimming took off 2 bases at V and 3 bases at J, with 13 bases between the two ends. CDR3 length: 15 amino acids. CDR3 bases: TGTGCCAGCAGCTTATTAGGGCAGGACGAAGAGACCCAGTACTTC. Translated: CASSLLGQDEETQYF.

This chain joins TRBV5-6 and TRBJ2-5; D gene ambiguous. V lost 0 bases, J lost 5 bases, and 14 bases lay in between. The CDR3 covers 15 residues. Germline CDR1 reads SGHDT; CDR2 reads YYEEEE. The DNA for the CDR3 is TGTGCCAGCAGCTTGGCCGCCGGGCCGCGGGAGACCCAGTACTTC. This encodes CASSLAAGPRETQYF.

The genes are TRBV6-1 and TRBJ2-7, with D perhaps matching TRBD2 (6 bases). The V end was cut by 4 bases, the J end by 3 bases, with 22 bases between. The CDR3 is 17 residues long. The germline V gene has CDR1 MNHNS and CDR2 SASEGT. The CDR3 region has the DNA TGTGCCAGCAGTGGAGCGTCCCCCGGGACTGCTTTCTACGAGCAGTACTTC. This codes for CASSGASPGTAFYEQYF.

This clonotype has just a few counts. The chain links TRBV7-2 to TRBJ1-1; D call uncertain. CDR1 and CDR2 from the germline V gene are SGHTA and FQGNSA. The V and J ends lost 4 bases and 0 bases respectively, with 9 bases between them. This CDR3 comprises 14 residues. The CDR3 nucleotides are TGTGCCAGCAGCTCGATAGACCTGAACACTGAAGCTTTCTTT. As protein: CASSSIDLNTEAFF.

The rearrangement links TRBV7-9 to TRBJ2-2; 8 bases map to TRBD1. Germline V gene data show CDR1 as SEHNR and CDR2 as FQNEAQ (reference sequence). V lost 5 bases and J lost 6; bases outside the gene matches: 8. This CDR3 region has 15 residues. Written as DNA, the CDR3 is TGTGCCAGCAGCCAGGGCGACAGGGGCGCCGGGGAGCTGTTTTTT. Translating gives CASSQGDRGAGELFF.

The CDR3 loop is CASSLVAGGSSYEQYF. The CDR3 DNA reads TGTGCCAGCAGTTTGGTAGCGGGAGGTTCCTCCTACGAGCAGTACTTC. This chain uses TRBV11-2 with TRBJ2-7, with 10 bases aligning to TRBD2. Trimming removed 6 bases from V and 0 bases from J; junction bases left unmatched: 8. The CDR3 loop spans 16 amino acids. CDR1 is SGHAT, CDR2 FQNNGV, per germline.

V is TRBV10-3 and J is TRBJ1-5; no clear D. Germline CDR1 is ENHRY and CDR2 is SYGVKD. The CDR3 contains 13 residues. With 5 bases removed from V and 6 bases from J, the gap between germline ends came to 11 bases. The CDR3 is CAISFGPGQPQHF. CDR3 sequence (DNA): TGTGCCATCAGTTTCGGTCCCGGTCAGCCCCAGCATTTT.

Only a few counts were recorded for this clonotype. This chain's CDR3 is CASGDSTSNYGYTF. CDR3 nucleotide sequence: TGCGCCAGCGGGGATAGCACATCAAACTATGGCTACACCTTC. The V call is TRBV10-1, the J call TRBJ1-2; unclear D gene. Trimming removed 8 bases from V and 2 bases from J, with 15 bases in between. CDR1 is WNHNN and CDR2 is SYGVQD in the germline V gene (reference sequence). The CDR3 runs 14 residues.

J is TRBJ1-2 and V is TRBV5-5, with TRBD1 matching 9 bases. Germline CDR1 and CDR2: SGHKS and YYEKEE (reference sequence). The V and J ends lost 4 bases and 4 bases, in that order; junction bases with no gene match: 14. This CDR3 is built from 17 residues. Here the CDR3 reads CASSQESTGGLIYGYTF. The DNA of the CDR3 is TGTGCCAGCAGCCAAGAATCCACAGGGGGCCTAATCTATGGCTACACCTTC.